Listed below are T cell receptor beta chains from one sample, sequenced in a study of shared clonotypes between healthy human individuals. Repertoires were generated with immunoSEQ multiplex PCR, while TCRdb's copy carries only in-frame clones and drops some. Here the sample spans millions of clones, approximately 94% being singletons. The sequenced sample was naive CD8+ T cells sorted from blood. The receptor set was obtained from a man younger than 35 in good health. Each CDR3 is given with its conserved first and last residue. A D gene is named only where the DNA matches it firmly. Only part of the rows carry a size: once, few, many, or a class if the clone is expanded.

once	TRBD2	TRBV30	TRBJ2-5	CAWSIAGYLQETQYF	TGTGCCTGGAGCATAGCGGGGTACCTCCAAGAGACCCAGTACTTC
.	.	TRBV30	TRBJ2-1	CAWSVPEAPYNEQFF	TGTGCCTGGAGTGTTCCGGAAGCCCCCTACAATGAGCAGTTCTTC
.	.	TRBV27	TRBJ2-7	CASSLGAGSRYEQYF	TGTGCCAGCAGTTTAGGGGCCGGGAGTAGGTACGAGCAGTACTTC
.	TRBD2	TRBV19	TRBJ2-1	CASSLSAGAYNEQFF	TGTGCCAGTAGCCTCTCAGCGGGGGCATACAATGAGCAGTTCTTC
.	.	TRBV4-1	TRBJ2-1	CASSQEERDAYNEQFF	TGCGCCAGCAGCCAAGAGGAGAGGGACGCCTACAATGAGCAGTTCTTC
.	.	TRBV5-5	TRBJ2-7	CASEQGSSYEQYF	TGTGCCAGTGAGCAGGGTTCCTCCTACGAGCAGTACTTC
.	.	TRBV5-6	TRBJ1-1	CASSLWVMNTEAFF	TGTGCCAGCAGCTTGTGGGTAATGAACACTGAAGCTTTCTTT
.	.	TRBV10-1	TRBJ2-7	CASSETSVDEQYF	TGCGCCAGCAGTGAGACCTCAGTAGACGAGCAGTACTTC
.	.	TRBV5-1	TRBJ2-5	CASSLLRGETQYF	TGCGCCAGCAGCTTGCTCAGGGGAGAGACCCAGTACTTC
.	.	TRBV7-6	TRBJ1-1	CASSLGAFSNTEAFF	TGTGCCAGCAGCTTAGGTGCGTTTTCGAACACTGAAGCTTTCTTT
.	.	TRBV10-3	TRBJ1-5	CAISESRTDGSNQPQHF	TGTGCCATCAGTGAGTCTAGGACTGACGGATCCAATCAGCCCCAGCATTTT
.	.	TRBV5-6	TRBJ2-7	CASSRYVGMGLNEQYF	TGTGCCAGCAGCCGTTATGTGGGAATGGGGTTGAACGAGCAGTACTTC
once	.	TRBV9	TRBJ2-3	CASSVADSTDTQYF	TGTGCCAGCAGCGTAGCGGACAGCACAGATACGCAGTATTTT
.	TRBD1	TRBV28	TRBJ2-1	CASSGRDRGYNEQFF	TGTGCCAGCAGTGGCCGGGACAGGGGTTACAATGAGCAGTTCTTC
.	TRBD1	TRBV7-9	TRBJ1-5	CASSWTGKPQHF	TGTGCCAGCAGCTGGACAGGGAAGCCCCAGCATTTT
.	TRBD1	TRBV7-8	TRBJ1-5	CASSLPSRDRDPRRNQPQHF	TGTGCCAGCAGCTTACCTAGCAGAGACAGGGACCCCCGTCGCAATCAGCCCCAGCATTTT
.	.	TRBV19	TRBJ1-5	CASSIDLVEGRKSNQPQHF	TGTGCCAGTAGTATAGATCTGGTGGAGGGGAGGAAAAGCAATCAGCCCCAGCATTTT
.	.	TRBV11-2	TRBJ2-5	CASSLDGLDGETQYF	TGTGCCAGCAGCTTAGATGGACTCGACGGTGAGACCCAGTACTTC
.	.	TRBV9	TRBJ2-1	CASSPGTSYNEQFF	TGTGCCAGCAGCCCCGGGACTTCCTACAATGAGCAGTTCTTC
.	.	TRBV9	TRBJ1-1	CASRGRGGNEAFF	TGTGCCAGCAGGGGGAGGGGAGGAAATGAAGCTTTCTTT
.	TRBD2	TRBV19	TRBJ2-7	CASSPGTSGSYEQYF	TGTGCCAGTAGTCCCGGGACTAGCGGTTCCTACGAGCAGTACTTC
.	.	TRBV13	TRBJ2-1	CASSLVAVSYNEQFF	TGTGCCAGCAGCTTAGTGGCGGTATCTTACAATGAGCAGTTCTTC
.	.	TRBV7-9	TRBJ2-7	CASSPGQTEQYF	TGTGCCAGCAGCCCCGGACAGACCGAGCAGTACTTC
once	.	TRBV5-6	TRBJ2-7	CASTGAAERVQYEQYF	TGTGCCAGCACCGGCGCTGCGGAGCGGGTTCAATACGAGCAGTACTTC
.	.	TRBV9	TRBJ1-2	CASSGDNHGYTF	TGTGCCAGCAGCGGGGACAACCATGGCTACACCTTC
.	TRBD2	TRBV7-2	TRBJ2-7	CASSLALVPGLAGENYEQYF	TGTGCCAGCAGCTTAGCGCTTGTCCCGGGACTAGCGGGAGAGAACTACGAGCAGTACTTC
once	.	TRBV7-9	TRBJ1-1	CASSFPQNTEAFF	TGTGCCAGCAGCTTCCCTCAAAACACTGAAGCTTTCTTT
.	.	TRBV6-1	TRBJ1-5	CASRYRDSWDQPQHF	TGTGCCAGCAGGTACAGGGATTCATGGGATCAGCCCCAGCATTTT
once	.	TRBV6-1	TRBJ1-2	CASSPFRGDYGYTF	TGTGCCAGCAGCCCTTTCAGGGGAGACTATGGCTACACCTTC
.	.	TRBV28	TRBJ1-3	CASSLDRTSGNTIYF	TGTGCCAGCAGTCTTGACAGGACCTCTGGAAACACCATATATTTT
.	.	TRBV9	TRBJ1-1	CASSVDYSWGAEAFF	TGTGCCAGCAGCGTAGACTACAGCTGGGGGGCTGAAGCTTTCTTT
.	.	TRBV6-5	TRBJ1-5	CASSFLEGDQPQHF	TGTGCCAGCAGTTTCCTGGAGGGGGATCAGCCCCAGCATTTT
.	TRBD2	TRBV5-4	TRBJ2-7	CASSGSGTRYEQYF	TGTGCCAGCAGCGGTAGCGGGACCCGCTACGAGCAGTACTTC
.	.	TRBV28	TRBJ2-5	CASSPHGETQYF	TGTGCCAGCAGCCCTCACGGAGAGACCCAGTACTTC
.	.	TRBV7-9	TRBJ2-7	CASGRDTYEQYF	TGTGCCAGCGGCCGGGACACCTACGAGCAGTACTTC
.	.	TRBV7-9	TRBJ2-7	CASSLRQDSYEQYF	TGTGCCAGCAGCTTACGTCAAGATTCCTACGAGCAGTACTTC
.	.	TRBV28	TRBJ1-6	CASSPSNSPLHF	TGTGCCAGCAGTCCAAGTAATTCACCCCTCCACTTT
once	.	TRBV4-1	TRBJ1-5	CASSQGGDSWNGNQPQHF	TGCGCCAGCAGCCAAGGAGGGGACTCTTGGAATGGGAATCAGCCCCAGCATTTT
.	TRBD2	TRBV4-2	TRBJ2-5	CASSQSSLLAGADWDEEETQYF	TGTGCCAGCAGCCAAAGTTCGTTATTAGCGGGGGCCGATTGGGATGAGGAAGAGACCCAGTACTTC
.	.	TRBV10-3	TRBJ2-1	CAINDRDGYNEQFF	TGTGCCATCAATGACCGGGACGGCTACAATGAGCAGTTCTTC
.	.	TRBV10-1	TRBJ2-5	CASSEGLHRETQYF	TGCGCCAGCAGTGAGGGACTCCACCGAGAGACCCAGTACTTC
.	.	TRBV2	TRBJ1-1	CATMGIMNTEAFF	TGTGCCACGATGGGGATCATGAACACTGAAGCTTTCTTT
.	TRBD1	TRBV7-9	TRBJ2-7	CASSSTRDRVNSYEQYF	TGTGCCAGCAGCTCAACCCGAGACAGGGTGAACTCCTACGAGCAGTACTTC
.	.	TRBV29-1	TRBJ2-5	CSAYGGPEETQYF	TGCAGCGCGTACGGGGGGCCAGAAGAGACCCAGTACTTC
.	TRBD2	TRBV7-8	TRBJ2-1	CASSFLLAGVVNEQFF	TGTGCCAGCAGTTTCCTACTAGCGGGAGTTGTAAATGAGCAGTTCTTC
.	.	TRBV7-9	TRBJ2-5	CASSLGLETQYF	TGTGCCAGCAGCCTAGGGCTAGAGACCCAGTACTTC
.	.	TRBV27	TRBJ1-1	CASSFLLNTEAFF	TGTGCCAGCAGTTTTCTTCTGAACACTGAAGCTTTCTTT
.	.	TRBV6-5	TRBJ1-4	CASSSAQEGEKLFF	TGTGCCAGCAGTTCAGCGCAGGAGGGCGAAAAACTGTTTTTT
.	TRBD1	TRBV19	TRBJ2-7	CASSPGQGDYEQYF	TGTGCCAGTAGTCCGGGACAGGGGGACTACGAGCAGTACTTC
.	.	TRBV10-2	TRBJ1-6	CASSEPRDTLHF	TGCGCCAGCAGTGAACCCAGGGATACCCTCCACTTT
.	.	TRBV9	TRBJ2-1	CASSVDRRVPNNEQFF	TGTGCCAGCAGCGTAGACCGCAGGGTGCCGAACAATGAGCAGTTCTTC
few	.	TRBV30	TRBJ2-7	CAWSGDSPEQYF	TGTGCCTGGAGTGGAGACTCCCCCGAGCAGTACTTC
.	.	TRBV19	TRBJ1-4	CASSIGAGDNEKLFF	TGCGCCAGTAGTATCGGGGCAGGGGATAATGAAAAACTGTTTTTT
.	.	TRBV30	TRBJ2-3	CAWSPPAERTQYF	TGTGCCTGGAGTCCCCCCGCGGAGCGAACGCAGTATTTT
once	.	TRBV30	TRBJ1-1	CAWSDLGATEAFF	TGTGCCTGGAGTGATCTGGGGGCGACTGAAGCTTTCTTT